These 29 T cell receptor beta chains were all obtained from the same sample, sequenced in a study of blood T cell repertoires in COVID-19. Sequencing used immunoSEQ multiplex PCR; TCRdb keeps in-frame clones, though not all of them. This sample has roughly 170,000 clones, with about 83% found just once. The specimen sequenced was peripheral blood. The origin of the receptors is a woman aged 70-85 years with COVID-19, enrolled during active disease.

The rearrangement links TRBV24-1 to TRBJ1-6; maybe TRBD1 (6 bases). V lost 2 bases and J lost 0, with 10 bases in between. The CDR3 loop spans 17 amino acids. The germline V gene has CDR1 KGHDR and CDR2 SFDVKD. CDR3 coding DNA: TGTGCCACCAGTGATTATAGAGGGGGCTCCTATAATTCACCCCTCCACTTT. It yields the protein CATSDYRGGSYNSPLHF.

The DNA of the CDR3 is TGTGCCAGCTCACCACCGCTCCTAGCGGGAGTAGGTGAGCAGTTCTTC. It codes for CASSPPLLAGVGEQFF. The chain carries TRBV18 and TRBJ2-1; 10 bases fit TRBD2. The V and J ends lost 0 bases and 9 bases, in that order; junction bases with no gene match: 8. The CDR3 length is 16 residues. Germline CDR1 is KGHSH and CDR2 is LQKENI.

The chain uses TRBV2 and TRBJ2-7; 11 positions match TRBD2. Germline V gene lookup returns CDR1 SNHLY and CDR2 FYNNEI. This CDR3 comprises 13 residues. Trimming cost V 8 bases and J 4 bases; bases outside gene matches: 4. CDR3 protein: CASGGTSGYEQYF. CDR3 nucleotides: TGTGCCAGCGGGGGGACTAGCGGATACGAGCAGTACTTC.

V and J are TRBV10-3 and TRBJ1-2; the D gene is possibly TRBD1 (5 bases). V gave up 7 bases and J gave up 4 bases, with 10 bases separating them. The CDR3 length is 12 residues. Per germline, CDR1 ENHRY and CDR2 SYGVKD. CDR3 nucleotide sequence: TGTGCCATCACTCAGGGTCCCTATGGCTACACCTTC. Amino acid sequence: CAITQGPYGYTF.

The genes are TRBV11-2 and TRBJ2-1; D remains unclear. This CDR3 is 16 amino acids long. Germline CDR1 is SGHAT and CDR2 is FQNNGV. Trimming pared 2 bases from V and 1 base from J, leaving 12 bases between. CDR3 loop: CASSLFSSVSYNEQFF. The CDR3 nucleotides are TGTGCCAGCAGCTTATTTTCCAGCGTTTCCTACAATGAGCAGTTCTTC.

DNA for the CDR3: TGTGCCAGCAGCTTGGGACTAGCGAGCTCCTACGAGCAGTACTTC. Residues: CASSLGLASSYEQYF. V and J are TRBV11-3 and TRBJ2-7; TRBD2 aligns across 10 bases. Germline CDR1 reads SGHNT; CDR2 reads YENEEA. The ends lost 3 bases at V and 0 bases at J; junction bases unmatched: 2. This CDR3 has 15 residues.

The V gene is TRBV6-5, the J gene TRBJ2-4; 8 positions agree with TRBD1. Germline V gene lookup returns CDR1 MNHEY and CDR2 SVGAGI. The CDR3 is made up of 15 amino acids. After removal of 5 bases from V and 4 bases from J, the junction contained 7 bases not matched to a gene. The CDR3 protein is CASSTLGQGKNIQYF. CDR3 DNA: TGTGCCAGCAGTACCCTCGGACAGGGTAAAAACATTCAGTACTTC.

V is TRBV19 and J is TRBJ1-3; 7 positions match TRBD1. V lost 7 bases, J lost 0 bases, and 6 bases stayed unmatched. Germline assignment: CDR1 LNHDA and CDR2 SQIVND (reference sequence). The CDR3 spans 15 residues. CDR3 coding DNA: TGTGCCAGTACTCAAGGGACAGACTCTGGAAACACCATATATTTT. It translates to CASTQGTDSGNTIYF. Full variable domain (missing parts from reference TRBV19 and TRBJ1-3): DGGITQSPKYLFRKEGQNVTLSCEQNLNHDAMYWYRQDPGQGLRLIYYSQIVNDFQKGDIAEGYSVSREKKESFPLTVTSAQKNPTAFYLCASTQGTDSGNTIYFGEGSWLTVV.

The rearrangement joins TRBV28 to TRBJ1-2, with a possible D match to TRBD1 (5 bases). The CDR3 contains 13 residues. Germline loops: CDR1 MDHEN, CDR2 SYDVKM. V was clipped by 6 bases and J by 4 bases, with 12 bases between them. The CDR3 nucleotides read TGTGCCAGCAGATCGGCCGGGGGCTATGGCTACACCTTC. Its translation: CASRSAGGYGYTF.

The chain joins TRBV2 to TRBJ2-7; D is perhaps TRBD2 (5 bases). Trimming left V 4 bases short and J 2 bases short, with 9 bases between. CDR1 SNHLY and CDR2 FYNNEI come from the germline V gene. CDR3 length: 13 amino acids. CDR3 loop: CASSVTGTYEQYF. The CDR3 DNA reads as TGTGCCAGCAGTGTGACCGGGACCTACGAGCAGTACTTC.

This clone was counted only a few times. The chain combines TRBV4-1 with TRBJ1-3, with 7 bases aligning to TRBD1. V was clipped by 2 bases and J by 8 bases; unmatched bases: 6. From germline, CDR1 is MGHRA and CDR2 YSYEKL. The CDR3 runs 14 residues. The CDR3 DNA follows: TGCGCCAGCAGCCAATCGCCCGACAGGGACACCATATATTTT. Translated: CASSQSPDRDTIYF.

This clone was seen once. The sample holds other DNA sequences that translate to the same CDR3. V and J are TRBV5-1 and TRBJ2-1, with 7 bases fitting TRBD2. Trimming took 0 bases from V and 0 from J; bases not matched to a gene: 3. The CDR3 has 16 residues. In germline, CDR1 is SGHRS, CDR2 YFSETQ. In nucleotides, the CDR3 is TGCGCCAGCAGCTTGGGGGGCGGGAGCTCCTACAATGAGCAGTTCTTC. It encodes CASSLGGGSSYNEQFF.

The chain links TRBV6-4 to TRBJ2-1; the match to TRBD2 covers 10 bases. V lost 3 bases, J lost 5 bases, and 1 base stayed unmatched. This CDR3 region has 14 residues. Germline V CDR1 and CDR2: MRHNA, SNTAGT. CDR3 in amino acids: CASSEGLANNEQFF. CDR3 nucleotides: TGTGCCAGCAGTGAGGGACTAGCGAACAATGAGCAGTTCTTC.

This clone turned up a few times. V usage is TRBV27 and J usage is TRBJ2-7; 8 bases are a match to TRBD1. V was clipped by 5 bases and J by 7 bases; unmatched bases: 10. Germline CDR1 is MNHEY and CDR2 is SMNVEV (reference sequence). The CDR3 is 14 residues long. DNA of the CDR3: TGTGCCAGCAGTCCCGTGGCAGGGGGCAGGGAGCAGTACTTC. Protein: CASSPVAGGREQYF.

The chain has TRBV28 and TRBJ1-3; D not resolved. Trimming removed 7 bases at V and 0 bases at J, with 16 bases between. The CDR3 runs to 16 residues. CDR1 and CDR2 (germline): MDHEN, SYDVKM. The CDR3 sequence: CASISGRTLSGNTIYF. The DNA for the CDR3 is TGTGCCAGCATCTCGGGGAGAACCCTCTCTGGAAACACCATATATTTT. Looking up the rest from reference TRBV28 and TRBJ1-3 gives the full variable domain: DVKVTQSSRYLVKRTGEKVFLECVQDMDHENMFWYRQDPGLGLRLIYFSYDVKMKEKGDIPEGYSVSREKKERFSLILESASTNQTSMYLCASISGRTLSGNTIYFGEGSWLTVV.

V usage is TRBV2 and J usage is TRBJ2-5, with TRBD2 matching 16 bases. The trim removed 6 bases at V and 5 bases at J, leaving 9 bases unmatched. Germline CDR1 reads SNHLY; CDR2 reads FYNNEI. This CDR3 is 17 amino acids long. CDR3 DNA sequence: TGTGCCAGCAGAACCGGGACTAGCGGGAGGGCCTGGGAGACCCAGTACTTC. Amino acid sequence: CASRTGTSGRAWETQYF.

This chain connects TRBV23-1 to TRBJ2-5; a weak D match, TRBD2 (7 bases). TRBV23-1 is marked as an open reading frame, function uncertain. The CDR3 has 15 residues. V lost 4 bases and J lost 3, with 15 bases in between. For the CDR3, the DNA is TGCGCCAGCAGTCGACCTACAGGGAGGGAAGAGACCCAGTACTTC. Translated, it gives CASSRPTGREETQYF.

The chain joins TRBV5-1 to TRBJ1-4; D remains unclear. The germline V gene encodes CDR1 SGHRS and CDR2 YFSETQ. Trimming cost V 0 bases and J 1 base, with 7 bases left between them. The CDR3 totals 15 residues. The CDR3 coding sequence is TGCGCCAGCAGCTTGGTTCCAGGAACTAATGAAAAACTGTTTTTT. Translation gives CASSLVPGTNEKLFF.

This chain links TRBV6-2 or TRBV6-3 with TRBJ2-1; 8 nucleotides line up with TRBD2. The J segment lost 2 bases and the V segment lost 1 base, leaving 4 bases of the junction unmatched. The CDR3 covers 16 residues. Germline-derived CDR1 and CDR2 are MNHEY and SVGEGT. The CDR3 is CASSYYSGRAYNEQFF. DNA for the CDR3: TGTGCCAGCAGTTACTACAGCGGGAGAGCCTACAATGAGCAGTTCTTC.

The chain employs TRBV7-2 and TRBJ2-3; D might be TRBD2 (6 bases). Trimming pared 1 base from V and 6 bases from J, leaving 14 bases between. The germline gives CDR1 SGHTA, CDR2 FQGNSA. The CDR3 extends over 15 amino acids. This chain's CDR3 is CASSLGAGEWDTQYF. CDR3 DNA sequence: TGTGCCAGCAGCTTAGGAGCGGGCGAGTGGGATACGCAGTATTTT.

This clone has only one observation. The chain carries TRBV3-1 (or the pseudogene TRBV3-2) and TRBJ2-5, with TRBD1 identical over 12 bases. There are 17 residues in the CDR3. The germline CDR1 and CDR2 sequences are LGHDT and YNNKEL (reference sequence). J was trimmed by 5 bases and V by 3 bases; bases with no gene match: 10. This chain's CDR3 is CASSHSGTGGAGETQYF. CDR3 coding DNA: TGTGCCAGCAGCCACTCCGGGACAGGGGGCGCTGGGGAGACCCAGTACTTC.

V is TRBV19 and J is TRBJ1-2, with 9 positions matching TRBD1. J lost 5 bases, V lost 7 bases, and 5 bases had no gene match. Germline lookup yields CDR1 LNHDA and CDR2 SQIVND (reference sequence). There are 13 residues in the CDR3. The DNA of the CDR3 is TGTGCCAGTATTGGACAGGGGAGGTATGGCTACACCTTC. Translated: CASIGQGRYGYTF.

This clone was seen only a few times. The V gene is TRBV18, the J gene TRBJ1-3, with D tentatively TRBD1 (6 bases). The CDR3 is made up of 14 amino acids. Between the trimmed V and J ends, which lost 8 bases and 0 bases, there was a span of 11 bases. The V gene's germline CDR1 is KGHSH and CDR2 LQKENI. Here the CDR3 reads CASTRDNSGNTIYF. The CDR3 DNA is TGTGCCAGCACCCGGGACAACTCTGGAAACACCATATATTTT.

The chain employs TRBV24-1 and TRBJ1-2, with D perhaps TRBD1 (5 bases). The CDR3 has 13 amino acids. Between the trimmed V and J ends, which lost 5 bases and 3 bases, there was a span of 9 bases. From germline, CDR1 is KGHDR and CDR2 SFDVKD. The CDR3 loop reads CATSATVDYGYTF. The CDR3 region has the DNA TGTGCCACCAGTGCGACAGTGGACTATGGCTACACCTTC.

Comment on this clone: The sample has other DNA sequences that encode this CDR3 too. The rearrangement links TRBV18 to TRBJ2-7, with D perhaps TRBD2 (5 bases). Germline values: CDR1 KGHSH, CDR2 LQKENI. This CDR3 is 14 amino acids long. The V gene lost 3 bases and the J gene lost 3 bases, with 12 bases spanning the gap. In DNA, the CDR3 is TGTGCCAGCTCACCCGAGGACTCCAGCTACGAGCAGTACTTC. It codes for CASSPEDSSYEQYF.

The rearrangement uses TRBV4-3 and TRBJ2-3, with 11 nucleotides matching TRBD2. V lost 3 bases to trimming and J lost 0 bases; unmatched junction nucleotides: 8. CDR3 length equals 18 residues. The germline gives CDR1 LGHNA, CDR2 YSLEER. The CDR3 loop reads CASSHLRTSGYSTDTQYF. The CDR3 DNA reads TGCGCCAGCAGCCACCTCCGGACTAGCGGGTATAGCACAGATACGCAGTATTTT.

CDR3 amino acids: CASSQEVGGTGANVLTF. CDR3 bases: TGTGCCAGCAGCCAAGAAGTAGGGGGAACTGGGGCCAACGTCCTGACTTTC. The chain recombines TRBV3-1 (or the pseudogene TRBV3-2) with TRBJ2-6; tentatively, D is TRBD1 (6 bases). The germline gives CDR1 LGHDT, CDR2 YNNKEL (reference sequence). Trimming stripped 0 bases from V and 2 bases from J, with 11 bases between. CDR3 length: 17 amino acids.

The V and J genes are TRBV20-1 and TRBJ1-5, with D unclear. Germline lookup yields CDR1 DFQATT and CDR2 SNEGSKA (reference sequence). V shed 3 bases and J shed 2 bases, with 11 bases lying between them. The CDR3 consists of 14 residues. CDR3 in amino acids: CSASDPGGNQPQHF. The CDR3 DNA is TGCAGTGCTAGTGACCCCGGGGGCAATCAGCCCCAGCATTTT.

The chain has TRBV7-3 and TRBJ1-1; D uncertain. Germline-derived CDR1 and CDR2 are SGHTA and FQGTGA. The CDR3 consists of 13 residues. Trimming removed 5 bases from V and 2 bases from J, with 9 bases in between. The CDR3 sequence: CASSAMLNTEAFF. The CDR3 DNA reads as TGTGCCAGCAGCGCTATGTTAAACACTGAAGCTTTCTTT.